This T cell receptor beta chain stems from a study of CD8 T cells in ankylosing spondylitis. This clonotype was detected a few times. Its antigen is undetermined. General observations from the study: Some of the motif variants had earlier been found in reactive arthritis patients' fluid and blood.

TCRdb reprocessed the 5' RACE reads with MiXCR, giving one entry per CDR3 protein. This table holds roughly 200,000 distinct CDR3 sequences, under 30% found once. The TCR sequence derives from a male donor with ankylosing spondylitis or in good health (not recorded which). The sequenced material came from blood, either unsorted or a sorted T cell fraction (not recorded which).

The CDR3 region is CASSPLAGDYNEQFF. CDR3 DNA: TGTGCCAGCAGTCCGCTAGCGGGTGATTACAATGAGCAGTTCTTC. The rearrangement uses TRBV6-1 and TRBJ2-1, with 8 bases fitting TRBD2. The ends lost 5 bases at V and 4 bases at J; junction bases unmatched: 7. Germline V gives CDR1 MNHNS, CDR2 SASEGT. The CDR3 contains 15 residues.